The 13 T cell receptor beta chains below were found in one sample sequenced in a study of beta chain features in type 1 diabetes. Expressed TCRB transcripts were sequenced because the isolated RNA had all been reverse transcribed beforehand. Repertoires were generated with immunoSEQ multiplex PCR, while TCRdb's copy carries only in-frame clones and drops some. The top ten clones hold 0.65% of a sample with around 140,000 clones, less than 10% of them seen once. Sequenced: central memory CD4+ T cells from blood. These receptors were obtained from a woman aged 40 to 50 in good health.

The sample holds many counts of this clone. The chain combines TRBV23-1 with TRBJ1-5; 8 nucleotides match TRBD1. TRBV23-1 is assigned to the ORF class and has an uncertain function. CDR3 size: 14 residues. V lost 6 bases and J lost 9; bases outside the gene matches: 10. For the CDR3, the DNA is TGCGCCAGCAGCCTCGGGACAGGTTTTCGGCCCCAGCATTTT. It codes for CASSLGTGFRPQHF.

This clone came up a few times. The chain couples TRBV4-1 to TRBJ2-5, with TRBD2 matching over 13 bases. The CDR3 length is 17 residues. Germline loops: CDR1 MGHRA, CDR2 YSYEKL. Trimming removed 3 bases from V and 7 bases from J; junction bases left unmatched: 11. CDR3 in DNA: TGCGCCAGCAGCCAGATAGGGACTAGCGGGGCGCTCCGGACCCAGTACTTC. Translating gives CASSQIGTSGALRTQYF.

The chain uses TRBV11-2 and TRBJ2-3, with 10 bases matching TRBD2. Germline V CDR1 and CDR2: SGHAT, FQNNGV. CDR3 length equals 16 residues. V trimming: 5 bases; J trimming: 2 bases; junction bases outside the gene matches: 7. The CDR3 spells CASSKEAGGITDTQYF. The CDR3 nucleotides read TGTGCCAGCAGCAAAGAAGCGGGGGGGATCACAGATACGCAGTATTTT.

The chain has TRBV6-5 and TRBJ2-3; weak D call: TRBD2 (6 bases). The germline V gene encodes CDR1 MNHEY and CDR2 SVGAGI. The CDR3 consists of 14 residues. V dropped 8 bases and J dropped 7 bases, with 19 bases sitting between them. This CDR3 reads CASPAGTPRYTQYF. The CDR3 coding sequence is TGTGCCAGCCCAGCCGGGACTCCTAGGTATACGCAGTATTTT.

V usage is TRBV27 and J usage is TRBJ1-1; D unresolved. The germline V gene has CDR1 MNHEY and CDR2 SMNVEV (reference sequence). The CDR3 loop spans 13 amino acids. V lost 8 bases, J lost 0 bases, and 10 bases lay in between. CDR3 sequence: CASSKDMNTEAFF. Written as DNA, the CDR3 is TGTGCCAGCTCGAAAGACATGAACACTGAAGCTTTCTTT.

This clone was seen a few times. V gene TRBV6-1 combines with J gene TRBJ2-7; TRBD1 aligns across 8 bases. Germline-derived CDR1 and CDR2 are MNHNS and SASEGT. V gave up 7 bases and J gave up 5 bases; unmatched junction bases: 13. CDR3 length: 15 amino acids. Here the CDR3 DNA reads TGTGCCAGCACCCCAAGAGGACAGGGCGGCGACGAGCAGTACTTC. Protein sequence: CASTPRGQGGDEQYF.

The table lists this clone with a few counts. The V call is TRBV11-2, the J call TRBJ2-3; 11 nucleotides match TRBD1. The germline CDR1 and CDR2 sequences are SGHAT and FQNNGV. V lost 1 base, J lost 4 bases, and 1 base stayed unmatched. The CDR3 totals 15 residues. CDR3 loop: CASSLVGQGADTQYF. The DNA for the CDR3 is TGTGCCAGCAGCTTAGTGGGACAGGGGGCAGATACGCAGTATTTT.

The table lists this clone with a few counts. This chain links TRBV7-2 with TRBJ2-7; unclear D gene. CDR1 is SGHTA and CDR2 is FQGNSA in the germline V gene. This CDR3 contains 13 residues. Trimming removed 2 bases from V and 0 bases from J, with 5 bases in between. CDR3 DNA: TGTGCCAGCAGCTTACTAATCTCCTACGAGCAGTACTTC. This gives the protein CASSLLISYEQYF.

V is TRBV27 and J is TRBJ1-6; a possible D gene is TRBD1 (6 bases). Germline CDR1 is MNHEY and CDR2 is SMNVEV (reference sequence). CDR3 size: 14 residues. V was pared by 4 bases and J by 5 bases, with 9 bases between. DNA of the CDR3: TGTGCCAGCAGTTCCGGACAGCATAATTCACCCCTCCACTTT. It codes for CASSSGQHNSPLHF.

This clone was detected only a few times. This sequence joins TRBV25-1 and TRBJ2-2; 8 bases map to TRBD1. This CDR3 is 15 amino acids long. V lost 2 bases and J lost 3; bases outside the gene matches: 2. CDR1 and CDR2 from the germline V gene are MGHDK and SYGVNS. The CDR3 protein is CASSEPGQDTGELFF. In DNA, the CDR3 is TGTGCCAGCAGTGAACCGGGACAGGACACCGGGGAGCTGTTTTTT.

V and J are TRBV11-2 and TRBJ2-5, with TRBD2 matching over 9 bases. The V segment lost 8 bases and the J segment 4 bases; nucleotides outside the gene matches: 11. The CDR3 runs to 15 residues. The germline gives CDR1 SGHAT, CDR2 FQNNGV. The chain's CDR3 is CASGNWGGGAETQYF. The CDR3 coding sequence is TGTGCCAGCGGAAACTGGGGCGGGGGGGCAGAGACCCAGTACTTC.

The CDR3 nucleotides read TGTGCCAGCTCACCGTCGGGTCTAGGAGCGGAGGGGACCCAGTACTTC. Its protein product is CASSPSGLGAEGTQYF. This chain joins TRBV18 and TRBJ2-5; the D gene is possibly TRBD2 (6 bases). The CDR3 totals 16 residues. Germline V lookup: CDR1 KGHSH, CDR2 LQKENI. Trimming pared 3 bases from V and 7 bases from J, leaving 21 bases between.

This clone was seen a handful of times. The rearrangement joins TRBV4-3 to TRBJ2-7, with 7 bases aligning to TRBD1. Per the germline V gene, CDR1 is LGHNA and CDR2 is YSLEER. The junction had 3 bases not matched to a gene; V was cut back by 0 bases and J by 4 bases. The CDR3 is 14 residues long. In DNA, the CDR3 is TGCGCCAGCAGCCAAGATGGGACAGTATACGAGCAGTACTTC. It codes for CASSQDGTVYEQYF.